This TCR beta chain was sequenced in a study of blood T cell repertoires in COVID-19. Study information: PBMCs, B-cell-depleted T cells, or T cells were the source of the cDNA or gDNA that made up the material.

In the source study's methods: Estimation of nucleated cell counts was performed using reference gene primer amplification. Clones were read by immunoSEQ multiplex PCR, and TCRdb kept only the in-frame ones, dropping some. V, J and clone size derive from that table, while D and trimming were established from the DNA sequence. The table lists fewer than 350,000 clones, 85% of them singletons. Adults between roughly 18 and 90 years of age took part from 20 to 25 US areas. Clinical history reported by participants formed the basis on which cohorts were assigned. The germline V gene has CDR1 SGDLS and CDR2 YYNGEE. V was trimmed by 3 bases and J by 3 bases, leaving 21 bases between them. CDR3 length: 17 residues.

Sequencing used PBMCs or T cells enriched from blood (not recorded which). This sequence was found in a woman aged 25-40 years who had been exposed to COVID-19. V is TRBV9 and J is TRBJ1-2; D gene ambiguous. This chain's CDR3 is CASSANTAGVGYYGYTF. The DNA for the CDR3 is TGTGCCAGCAGCGCAAACACAGCCGGGGTTGGATACTATGGCTACACCTTC.